The 27 T cell receptor beta chains below were found in one sample sequenced in a study of shared clonotypes between healthy human individuals. Clones were read by immunoSEQ multiplex PCR, and TCRdb kept only the in-frame ones, dropping some. The sample lists roughly 1,500,000 clones, roughly 98% occurring once. Sequencing was carried out using naive CD4+ T cells sorted from blood. Subset denoted: CD45RA+ positively selected. The receptors were gathered from a man aged 25-40 years in good health.

The rearrangement links TRBV28 to TRBJ2-7, with 9 bases fitting TRBD1. Unmatched junction bases numbered 8, after V lost 7 bases and J lost 1 base. This CDR3 is 15 amino acids long. CDR1 MDHEN and CDR2 SYDVKM come from the germline V gene. This chain's CDR3 is CASINGQGTSYEQYF. CDR3 DNA sequence: TGTGCCAGCATCAACGGACAGGGGACATCCTACGAGCAGTACTTC.

The gene calls are TRBV5-5 and TRBJ2-7; D gene unclear. The V and J ends lost 0 bases and 4 bases respectively, with 11 bases between them. CDR3 size: 14 residues. Looked up from germline, CDR1 is SGHKS and CDR2 is YYEKEE (reference sequence). The CDR3 nucleotides read TGTGCCAGCAGCTTGGGGCAGGTCGTTTACGAGCAGTACTTC. Encoded protein: CASSLGQVVYEQYF.

This clone has only one observation. This chain links TRBV4-1 with TRBJ2-3; the match to TRBD2 covers 13 bases. The J segment lost 2 bases and the V segment lost 1 base, leaving 12 bases of the junction unmatched. This CDR3 spans 20 amino acids. Per the germline V gene, CDR1 is MGHRA and CDR2 is YSYEKL. DNA for the CDR3: TGCGCCAGCAGCCAAGTTGGGACTAGCGGGACCCACGCTTTCACAGATACGCAGTATTTT. It translates to CASSQVGTSGTHAFTDTQYF.

The chain uses TRBV21-1 and TRBJ2-5; whether TRBD1, the table's D call, matches the DNA was not checked. TRBV21-1 is a pseudogene segment. This CDR3 region has 16 residues. DNA of the CDR3: TGTGCCAGCAGCAAAGCGGGGACACTGTACCAAGAGACCCAGTACTTC. Protein product: CASSKAGTLYQETQYF.

J is TRBJ2-5 and V is TRBV18; either TRBD1 or TRBD2 may fit D (5 bases each). Germline V gene data show CDR1 as KGHSH and CDR2 as LQKENI. V was cut by 4 bases and J by 1 base, with 16 bases left in between. This CDR3 spans 16 amino acids. This CDR3 is CASSRGPGNFQETQYF. For the CDR3, the DNA is TGTGCCAGCTCACGGGGACCAGGGAACTTCCAAGAGACCCAGTACTTC.

CDR3 nucleotides: TGCGCCAGCAGCTTGACTAGCGGCCACACCGGGGAGCTGTTTTTT. This encodes CASSLTSGHTGELFF. The gene calls are TRBV5-1 and TRBJ2-2; 8 positions agree with TRBD2. This CDR3 is built from 15 residues. V was pared by 1 base and J by 3 bases, with 2 bases of the junction left unmatched. CDR1 and CDR2 (germline): SGHRS, YFSETQ. Looking up the rest from reference TRBV5-1 and TRBJ2-2 gives the full variable domain: KAGVTQTPRYLIKTRGQQVTLSCSPISGHRSVSWYQQTPGQGLQFLFEYFSETQRNKGNFPGRFSGRQFSNSRSEMNVSTLELGDSALYLCASSLTSGHTGELFFGEGSRLTVL.

With regard to this clone: Other nucleotide sequences in the sample specify the same CDR3. The gene calls are TRBV28 and TRBJ2-3; 8 positions agree with TRBD1. The CDR3 runs 16 residues. The trim removed 5 bases at V and 0 bases at J, leaving 7 bases unmatched. Germline CDR1 is MDHEN and CDR2 is SYDVKM. The CDR3 region has the DNA TGTGCCAGCAGTCCCCGACAGGGGTCGAGCACAGATACGCAGTATTTT. Its translation is CASSPRQGSSTDTQYF.

This clone appeared once. The genes are TRBV5-1 and TRBJ2-5; no reliable D call. Germline assignment: CDR1 SGHRS and CDR2 YFSETQ. With 5 bases removed from V and 5 bases from J, the gap between germline ends came to 16 bases. The CDR3 sequence is 14 residues long. The CDR3 region is CASSGIGIGETQYF. The CDR3 coding sequence is TGCGCCAGCAGTGGGATTGGGATTGGGGAGACCCAGTACTTC.

V and J are TRBV4-3 and TRBJ2-7; 7 bases line up with TRBD2. The CDR3 is made up of 15 amino acids. The V and J ends lost 2 bases and 0 bases, in that order; junction bases with no gene match: 4. The germline V gene encodes CDR1 LGHNA and CDR2 YSLEER. CDR3 loop: CASSQWSGNSYEQYF. CDR3 nucleotide sequence: TGCGCCAGCAGCCAATGGAGCGGGAACTCCTACGAGCAGTACTTC.

J is TRBJ2-2 and V is TRBV5-4; possibly TRBD1 for D (6 bases). This CDR3 is built from 16 residues. The V end was cut by 0 bases, the J end by 4 bases, with 13 bases between. Per germline, CDR1 SGHNT and CDR2 YYREEE (reference sequence). This CDR3 reads CASSLGPTGFTGELFF. CDR3 bases: TGTGCCAGCAGCTTGGGACCTACAGGGTTCACCGGGGAGCTGTTTTTT. Full variable domain (remainder filled in from reference TRBV5-4 and TRBJ2-2): ETGVTQSPTHLIKTRGQQVTLRCSSQSGHNTVSWYQQALGQGPQFIFQYYREEENGRGNFPPRFSGLQFPNYSSELNVNALELDDSALYLCASSLGPTGFTGELFFGEGSRLTVL.

The chain carries TRBV6-1 and TRBJ1-3; the match to TRBD1 covers 8 bases. Trimming cost V 6 bases and J 0 bases; bases outside gene matches: 4. The CDR3 loop spans 15 amino acids. From germline, CDR1 is MNHNS and CDR2 SASEGT. CDR3 in amino acids: CASRPTGGSGNTIYF. The CDR3, as DNA: TGTGCCAGCAGACCCACAGGGGGCTCTGGAAACACCATATATTTT.

This chain joins TRBV5-1 and TRBJ2-6; no definite D call. The germline V gene encodes CDR1 SGHRS and CDR2 YFSETQ. CDR3 length: 17 amino acids. Between the trimmed V and J ends, which lost 0 bases and 0 bases, there was a span of 10 bases. In nucleotides, the CDR3 is TGCGCCAGCAGCTTGGCCAAAGACACCTCTGGGGCCAACGTCCTGACTTTC. Its translation is CASSLAKDTSGANVLTF.

About this clone itself: This sample also contains other DNA sequences that code for the same CDR3. The chain carries TRBV9 and TRBJ2-3, with D hard to call. Trimming took 0 bases from V and 2 from J, leaving 7 bases between them. CDR3 length: 14 residues. Germline V CDR1 and CDR2: SGDLS, YYNGEE. The CDR3 coding sequence is TGTGCCAGCAGCGTAGTGGCTCTCACAGATACGCAGTATTTT. It translates to CASSVVALTDTQYF.

The V and J genes are TRBV5-4 and TRBJ2-1; 10 positions match TRBD1. With V trimmed by 4 bases and J by 1 base, 5 bases remained unmatched. The germline V gene encodes CDR1 SGHNT and CDR2 YYREEE (reference sequence). This CDR3 has 16 residues. The CDR3, as DNA: TGTGCCAGCAGCACGAGACAGGGGGCTTCCTACAATGAGCAGTTCTTC. This gives the protein CASSTRQGASYNEQFF.

The chain recombines TRBV6-1 with TRBJ2-3; D perhaps matches TRBD1 (5 bases). V lost 8 bases and J lost 4, with 13 bases in between. Looked up from germline, CDR1 is MNHNS and CDR2 is SASEGT. This CDR3 is built from 13 residues. In DNA, the CDR3 is TGTGCCAGCGTACCGCAGGGCTCAGATACGCAGTATTTT. The encoded protein is CASVPQGSDTQYF.

This chain uses TRBV29-1 with TRBJ2-5, with unresolved D. The germline V and J ends were trimmed by 7 bases and 0 bases, with 9 bases remaining between them. The germline V gene has CDR1 SQVTM and CDR2 ANQGSEA. The CDR3 consists of 12 residues. The CDR3, as DNA: TGCAGCGCCGCGGTCCACCAAGAGACCCAGTACTTC. Its protein is CSAAVHQETQYF.

The V and J genes are TRBV2 and TRBJ2-7; 8 nucleotides match TRBD1. The germline V gene has CDR1 SNHLY and CDR2 FYNNEI. The CDR3 has 15 amino acids. The trim removed 8 bases at V and 5 bases at J, leaving 14 bases unmatched. CDR3 amino acids: CASCLQVQGADEQYF. CDR3 coding DNA: TGTGCCAGCTGCCTACAAGTGCAGGGGGCGGACGAGCAGTACTTC.

CDR3 loop: CASSLLRGTGGSSYEQYF. DNA for the CDR3: TGTGCCAGCAGTTTATTACGTGGGACAGGGGGCTCGTCCTACGAGCAGTACTTC. The chain uses TRBV28 and TRBJ2-7, with TRBD1 identical over 12 bases. V lost 1 base, J lost 1 base, and 8 bases stayed unmatched. The CDR3 is made up of 18 amino acids. From germline, CDR1 is MDHEN and CDR2 SYDVKM.

The CDR3 reads CASSFLGSNQPQHF. The CDR3 DNA is TGTGCCAGCAGTTTTTTAGGCAGCAATCAGCCCCAGCATTTT. V and J are TRBV28 and TRBJ1-5, with D hard to call. Germline CDR1 MDHEN, CDR2 SYDVKM. Trimming took off 3 bases at V and 1 base at J, with 7 bases between the two ends. This CDR3 is built from 14 residues.

This chain links TRBV5-1 with TRBJ1-4; D might be TRBD1 (5 bases). The CDR3 loop spans 14 amino acids. Germline-derived CDR1 and CDR2 are SGHRS and YFSETQ. Trimming pared 7 bases from V and 8 bases from J, leaving 18 bases between. Here the CDR3 reads CASQLTGGEEKLFF. DNA of the CDR3: TGCGCCAGCCAACTTACAGGCGGGGAGGAAAAACTGTTTTTT.

The chain joins TRBV9 to TRBJ1-3; 7 bases line up with TRBD1. Germline values: CDR1 SGDLS, CDR2 YYNGEE. This CDR3 contains 15 residues. The ends lost 4 bases at V and 4 bases at J; junction bases unmatched: 8. CDR3 coding DNA: TGTGCCAGCAGCTTAAACCGGGACAGAGGAAACACCATATATTTT. It encodes CASSLNRDRGNTIYF.

The chain links TRBV27 to TRBJ1-5; D not resolved. The CDR3 runs 13 residues. The germline V and J ends were trimmed by 6 bases and 4 bases, with 10 bases remaining between them. Germline-derived CDR1 and CDR2 are MNHEY and SMNVEV (reference sequence). The CDR3 reads CASRDSKNQPQHF. The CDR3 DNA reads TGTGCCAGCAGGGACTCCAAGAATCAGCCCCAGCATTTT.

This chain joins TRBV6-1 and TRBJ2-7, with a possible D match to TRBD1 (5 bases). The CDR3 is made up of 14 amino acids. With 4 bases removed from V and 2 bases from J, the gap between germline ends came to 12 bases. Germline V gene sequence: CDR1 MNHNS, CDR2 SASEGT. The CDR3 DNA is TGTGCCAGCAGTGCGACAGTATCTACCTACGAGCAGTACTTC. The encoded protein is CASSATVSTYEQYF.

The chain recombines TRBV6-1 with TRBJ1-2; maybe TRBD1 (5 bases). Germline lookup yields CDR1 MNHNS and CDR2 SASEGT. The V end was cut by 7 bases, the J end by 4 bases, with 10 bases between. There are 12 residues in the CDR3. CDR3 protein: CASMVGPYGYTF. The DNA for the CDR3 is TGTGCCAGCATGGTGGGACCCTATGGCTACACCTTC.

The chain combines TRBV11-2 with TRBJ2-3, with 12 nucleotides matching TRBD2. The germline V gene has CDR1 SGHAT and CDR2 FQNNGV. V lost 1 base and J lost 3; bases outside the gene matches: 5. The CDR3 totals 17 residues. The chain's CDR3 is CASSLVATSGRTDTQYF. CDR3 in DNA: TGTGCCAGCAGCTTAGTTGCGACTAGCGGGAGAACAGATACGCAGTATTTT.

The gene calls are TRBV18 and TRBJ1-3, with TRBD1 as a possible D gene (6 bases). There are 17 residues in the CDR3. The V and J ends lost 2 bases and 2 bases respectively, with 16 bases between them. Germline V gives CDR1 KGHSH, CDR2 LQKENI. CDR3 sequence reads: CASSPALIGGAGNTIYF. For the CDR3, the DNA is TGTGCCAGCTCACCAGCACTGATCGGGGGCGCTGGAAACACCATATATTTT.

This chain joins TRBV28 and TRBJ2-7; D is perhaps TRBD2 (6 bases). The CDR3 sequence is 14 residues long. V dropped 8 bases and J dropped 1 base, with 15 bases sitting between them. Looked up from germline, CDR1 is MDHEN and CDR2 is SYDVKM. The CDR3 DNA is TGTGCCAGCGCTATCCGGGACTGGTCCTACGAGCAGTACTTC. Translation gives CASAIRDWSYEQYF.